The 8 T cell receptor beta chains below were found in one sample sequenced in a study of T-cell reconstitution after alpha-beta-depleted transplantation in children. Library preparation (for TCRbeta) was performed with unique molecular identifiers. Each CDR3 protein is one row after TCRdb ran MiXCR on the PCR reads. The sample includes about 580,000 distinct CDR3 sequences, under 25% of them seen just once. This material consisted of PBMCs, mostly from graft donor cells, taken 360 days after TCRalphabeta/CD19-depleted stem cell transplant. These receptors were taken from a boy younger than two who had a stem cell transplant for acute myeloid leukemia, so the T cells may come from the graft donor.

This clonotype showed up many times. This chain links TRBV4-1 with TRBJ2-7, with a weak D call TRBD2 (7 bases). This CDR3 contains 15 residues. Germline CDR1 reads MGHRA; CDR2 reads YSYEKL. Trimming removed 4 bases at V and 3 bases at J, with 16 bases between. CDR3 amino acids: CASSPARGALYEQYV. CDR3 bases: TGCGCCAGCAGCCCTGCACGGGGGGCTCTCTACGAGCAGTACGTC.

The chain joins TRBV20-1 to TRBJ2-7, with D tentatively TRBD2 (5 bases). The CDR3 covers 11 residues. Between the trimmed V and J ends, which lost 5 bases and 7 bases, there was a span of 12 bases. CDR1 and CDR2 from the germline V gene are DFQATT and SNEGSKA (reference sequence). The CDR3 bases are TGCAGTGCTCAGACTATCTTGGAGCAGTACGTC. This encodes CSAQTILEQYV.

This clonotype has just a few counts. V is TRBV20-1 and J is TRBJ2-1; unclear D gene. Trimming took off 4 bases at V and 5 bases at J, with 12 bases between the two ends. Germline CDR1 reads DFQATT; CDR2 reads SNEGSKA (reference sequence). CDR3 length equals 13 residues. As DNA, the CDR3 is TGCAGTGCTAAAATTGGTTCCGACAATGAGCAGTTCTTC. Translated: CSAKIGSDNEQFF.

The chain links TRBV7-8 to TRBJ2-5; 8 positions agree with TRBD1. Germline V gene sequence: CDR1 SGHVS, CDR2 FQNEAQ. V trimming: 4 bases; J trimming: 0 bases; junction bases outside the gene matches: 4. The CDR3 loop spans 15 amino acids. In nucleotides, the CDR3 is TGTGCCAGCAGCTCGACAGGGGCGTACCAAGAGACCCAGTACTTC. Protein sequence: CASSSTGAYQETQYF.

This sequence joins TRBV27 and TRBJ2-1; 13 bases match TRBD2. Germline-derived CDR1 and CDR2 are MNHEY and SMNVEV (reference sequence). CDR3 length equals 20 residues. Trimming cost V 6 bases and J 0 bases; bases outside gene matches: 14. The chain's CDR3 is CASRPTSGGSSTSSYNEQFF. The CDR3 coding sequence is TGTGCCAGCAGGCCGACTAGCGGGGGGTCGTCGACTAGCTCCTACAATGAGCAGTTCTTC.

This chain connects TRBV6-5 to TRBJ1-1, with TRBD1 as a possible D gene (6 bases). Germline V gene sequence: CDR1 MNHEY, CDR2 SVGAGI. CDR3 length: 16 amino acids. V lost 0 bases to trimming and J lost 7 bases, with 18 bases between them. This chain's CDR3 is CASSYSIDSWTDEAFF. CDR3 DNA sequence: TGTGCCAGCAGTTACTCGATCGATAGTTGGACAGATGAAGCTTTCTTT.

This clonotype was seen many times. The chain uses TRBV2 and TRBJ2-5; D might be TRBD2 (5 bases). This CDR3 is built from 14 residues. V was shortened by 8 bases and J by 3 bases, with 16 bases between the two germline ends. The germline V gene has CDR1 SNHLY and CDR2 FYNNEI. CDR3 sequence reads: CASRRRGPEETQYF. CDR3 DNA sequence: TGTGCCAGCCGGAGGCGAGGACCTGAAGAGACCCAGTACTTC. The full variable domain, in which reference TRBV2 and TRBJ2-5 provide the parts outside the CDR3, is EPEVTQTPSHQVTQMGQEVILRCVPISNHLYFYWYRQILGQKVEFLVSFYNNEISEKSEIFDDQFSVERPDGSNFTLKIRSTKLEDSAMYFCASRRRGPEETQYFGPGTRLLVL.

This clonotype was seen many times. The chain is built from TRBV2 and TRBJ2-1; possible D gene TRBD2, 5 bases. The V and J ends lost 1 base and 5 bases respectively, with 6 bases between them. Per the germline V gene, CDR1 is SNHLY and CDR2 is FYNNEI. The CDR3 consists of 13 residues. CDR3 residues: CASSEERDNEQFF. For the CDR3, the DNA is TGTGCCAGCAGTGAAGAGAGGGACAATGAGCAGTTCTTC.